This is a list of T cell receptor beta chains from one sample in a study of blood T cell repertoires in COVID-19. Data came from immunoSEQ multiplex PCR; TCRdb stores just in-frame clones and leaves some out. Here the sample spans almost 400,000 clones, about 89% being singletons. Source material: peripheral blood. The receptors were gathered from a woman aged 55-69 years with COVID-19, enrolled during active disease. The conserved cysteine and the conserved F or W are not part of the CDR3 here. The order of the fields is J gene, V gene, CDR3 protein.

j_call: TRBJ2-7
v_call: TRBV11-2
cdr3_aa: ASSIGQLKSYEQY

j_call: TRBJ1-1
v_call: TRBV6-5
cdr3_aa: ASSPSTGRAF

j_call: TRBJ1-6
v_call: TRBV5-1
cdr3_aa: ASSIFTGTGGSSYNSPLH

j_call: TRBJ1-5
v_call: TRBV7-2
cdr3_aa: ASSLATGVNQPQH

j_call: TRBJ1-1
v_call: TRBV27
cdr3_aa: ASTQLRDSLSVTEAF

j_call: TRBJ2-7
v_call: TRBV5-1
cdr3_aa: ASSLAQGSTYEQY

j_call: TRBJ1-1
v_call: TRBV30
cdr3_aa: AWSSDRADTEAF

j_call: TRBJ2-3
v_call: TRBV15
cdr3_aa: ATSRLAGAHGWQY

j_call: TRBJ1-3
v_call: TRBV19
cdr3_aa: ASSPRQGEGSGNTIY

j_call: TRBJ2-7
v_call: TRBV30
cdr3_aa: AWAWGGAYEQY

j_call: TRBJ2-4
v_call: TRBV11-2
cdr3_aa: ASSHLRQGGDIQY

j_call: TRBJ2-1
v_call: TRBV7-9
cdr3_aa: ASSLLNEQF

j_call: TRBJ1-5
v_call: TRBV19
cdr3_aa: ASSILGGGQPQH

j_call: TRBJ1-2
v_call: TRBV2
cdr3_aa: ASSDIGSWRDYGYT

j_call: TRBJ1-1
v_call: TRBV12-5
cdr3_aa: ASGLGTARMNTEAF

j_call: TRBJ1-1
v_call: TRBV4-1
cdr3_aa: ASSQDSGRGANTEAF

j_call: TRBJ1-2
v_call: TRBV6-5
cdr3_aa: ASSFSDLGGGYT

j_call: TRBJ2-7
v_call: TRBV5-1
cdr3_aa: ASSSRGGAYEQY

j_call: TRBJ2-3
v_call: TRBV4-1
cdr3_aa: ASSQLRGGTDTQY

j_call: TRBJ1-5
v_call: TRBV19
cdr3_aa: ASSQEGDRSNQPQH

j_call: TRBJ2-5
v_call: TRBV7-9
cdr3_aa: ASSYRLGTGNRETQY

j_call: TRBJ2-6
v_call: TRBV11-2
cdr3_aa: ASSLSAGSSGANVLT

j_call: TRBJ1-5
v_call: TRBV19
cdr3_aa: ASSIQGSNQPQH

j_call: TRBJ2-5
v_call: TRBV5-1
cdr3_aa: ASRRGTEETQY

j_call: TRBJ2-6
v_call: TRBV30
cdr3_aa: ASPRQGLSGANVLT

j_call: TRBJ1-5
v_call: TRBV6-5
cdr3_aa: ASRMDRSNQPQH